Here is one T cell receptor beta chain with its context. The target antigen is unknown. TCRdb analysed the RACE reads with MiXCR anew, one entry per CDR3 protein. This table has tens of thousands of distinct CDR3 sequences, about an eighth appearing once. V lost 3 bases and J 8 bases, leaving 8 bases between the germline ends. CDR3 size: 11 residues. Germline V gene sequence: CDR1 SGDLS, CDR2 YYNGEE. Time point reported: patch test 1, 2 weeks after DPC sensitization. Treatment specified: therapeutic diphenylcyclopropenone sensitization with weekly scalp DPC. The source of the sample is a study of human T cells and chemical hapten exposure. General study points: No alteration of TCRs above 1 in 1000 frequency was seen with DPC sensitization.

The sequence came from a woman aged 60-75 years with alopecia areata. Some clones in this sample may be carry-over from other donors' samples. V usage is TRBV9 and J usage is TRBJ1-2; D remains ambiguous. The source was whole blood, collected in connection with sensitization to the hapten diphenylcyclopropenone (DPC). The CDR3 coding sequence is TGTGCCAGCAGCGCTAACGCGGGCTACACCTTC. The encoded protein is CASSANAGYTF.